The T cell receptor (beta chain) described here comes from a study of beta chain features in type 1 diabetes. Study information: The patient and healthy donor groups were comparable for age, gender and cell yields.

Every bit of the isolated RNA underwent reverse transcription, so sequencing read expressed TCRB transcripts. Here immunoSEQ multiplex PCR was the method, and the copy in TCRdb shows in-frame clones only, minus some. The sample contains about 350,000 clones, around a fifth of which appear only once. CDR1 is MGHRA and CDR2 is YSYEKL in the germline V gene. The CDR3 is 14 amino acids. V gave up 0 bases and J gave up 6 bases, with 9 bases separating them. Broader study findings: When VDJ junctions were examined, type 1 diabetes patients showed fewer insertions and more deletions. There was no resolution here of whether HLA type influences TCRB rearrangement. PCR might preferentially amplify shorter templates, equally in patients and controls.

To note about this clone: The antigen remains unidentified.

The specimen was naive CD4+ T cells from blood. The sequence came from a young woman in good health. The chain links TRBV4-1 to TRBJ2-4; tentative D call: TRBD1 (6 bases). The DNA of the CDR3 is TGCGCCAGCAGCCAAGATCGAGGGGGAAACATTCAGTACTTC. Translated, it gives CASSQDRGGNIQYF.